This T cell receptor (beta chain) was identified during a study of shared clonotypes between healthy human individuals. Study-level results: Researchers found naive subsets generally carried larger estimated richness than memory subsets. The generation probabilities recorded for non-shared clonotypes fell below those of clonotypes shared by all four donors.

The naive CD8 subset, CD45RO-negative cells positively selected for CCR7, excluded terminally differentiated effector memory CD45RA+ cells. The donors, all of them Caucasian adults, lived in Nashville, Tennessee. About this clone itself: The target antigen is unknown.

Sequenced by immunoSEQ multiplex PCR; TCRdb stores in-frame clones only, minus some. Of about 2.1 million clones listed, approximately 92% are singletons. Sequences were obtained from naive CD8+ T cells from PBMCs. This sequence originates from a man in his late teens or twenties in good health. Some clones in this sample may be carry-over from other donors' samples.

In nucleotides, the CDR3 is TGTGCCAGCAGTCCCGGGACAGTAAGCTCTGGGGCCAACGTCCTGACTTTC. Protein product: CASSPGTVSSGANVLTF. The chain joins TRBV27 to TRBJ2-6; 7 bases match TRBD1. V was pared by 5 bases and J by 0 bases, with 7 bases of the junction left unmatched. This CDR3 comprises 17 residues. CDR1 and CDR2 from the germline V gene are MNHEY and SMNVEV (reference sequence).